The 31 T cell receptor beta chains reported below all come from one sample, sequenced in a study of T cell responses to AZD1222 COVID-19 vaccine. Sequencing used immunoSEQ multiplex PCR; TCRdb keeps in-frame clones, though not all of them. The data hold about 260,000 clones, with 85% to 95% observed a single time. The sequencing here drew on peripheral blood, taken on day 0 of AZD1222 vaccination. These receptors were obtained from an adult in good health.

This chain connects TRBV18 to TRBJ1-5; D unclear. The CDR3 contains 14 residues. Germline CDR1 KGHSH, CDR2 LQKENI. With 6 bases removed from V and 2 bases from J, the gap between germline ends came to 11 bases. The chain's CDR3 is CASSSRFGNQPQHF. DNA for the CDR3: TGTGCCAGCTCCAGCAGATTTGGCAATCAGCCCCAGCATTTT.

The J gene is TRBJ1-6, the V gene TRBV9, with D possibly TRBD1 on 5 matching bases. CDR1 and CDR2 from the germline V gene are SGDLS and YYNGEE. V lost 0 bases and J lost 9, with 13 bases in between. The CDR3 runs to 15 residues. The CDR3 is CASSVAQGRGSPLHF. The CDR3 DNA follows: TGTGCCAGCAGCGTAGCCCAGGGAAGGGGTTCACCCCTCCACTTT.

The chain uses TRBV6-5 and TRBJ1-2, with D possibly matching TRBD1 (5 bases). Germline-derived CDR1 and CDR2 are MNHEY and SVGAGI. This CDR3 has 14 amino acids. Deletions cut 6 bases from V and 5 bases from J, with 16 bases between. CDR3 loop: CASSKWDGRYGYTF. CDR3 DNA: TGTGCCAGCAGCAAGTGGGACGGACGTTATGGCTACACCTTC.

V gene TRBV4-2 combines with J gene TRBJ2-7; 12 bases are a match to TRBD2. The CDR3 has 16 residues. V dropped 1 base and J dropped 0; count of bases not matched to a gene: 1. Germline lookup yields CDR1 LGHNA and CDR2 YNFKEQ. Written as DNA, the CDR3 is TGTGCCAGCAGCCAAGCTAGCGGGGGGGGCTCCTACGAGCAGTACTTC. Encoded protein: CASSQASGGGSYEQYF.

The chain couples TRBV6-5 to TRBJ1-1, with 7 bases identical to TRBD1. The CDR3 runs 13 residues. With 5 bases clipped from V and 6 bases from J, the junction kept 6 bases outside the gene matches. Germline V CDR1 and CDR2: MNHEY, SVGAGI. The CDR3, as DNA: TGTGCCAGCAGTCGCAGGGGGGACGCTGAAGCTTTCTTT. Residues: CASSRRGDAEAFF.

The gene calls are TRBV28 and TRBJ2-7; D is undetermined. Between the trimmed V and J ends, which lost 1 base and 3 bases, there was a span of 10 bases. Germline V gene data show CDR1 as MDHEN and CDR2 as SYDVKM. This CDR3 is 14 amino acids long. The CDR3 sequence: CASSLLGNDYEQYF. DNA for the CDR3: TGTGCCAGCAGTTTATTAGGGAACGACTACGAGCAGTACTTC.

The chain couples TRBV28 to TRBJ2-1; D is ambiguous. Trimming took off 6 bases at V and 5 bases at J, with 11 bases between the two ends. Germline values: CDR1 MDHEN, CDR2 SYDVKM. The CDR3 is made up of 13 amino acids. The CDR3 sequence: CASRLTPNNEQFF. Here the CDR3 DNA reads TGTGCCAGCAGGCTAACCCCTAACAATGAGCAGTTCTTC.

This clone was counted between two and nine times. V is TRBV2 and J is TRBJ1-2; D remains unclear. V was pared by 1 base and J by 3 bases, with 9 bases between. The germline CDR1 and CDR2 sequences are SNHLY and FYNNEI. CDR3 size: 14 residues. CDR3 protein: CASSEDPRYYGYTF. CDR3 nucleotides: TGTGCCAGCAGTGAAGACCCTCGGTACTATGGCTACACCTTC.

The chain employs TRBV7-9 and TRBJ1-3, with 8 bases lining up with TRBD1. Germline V CDR1 and CDR2: SEHNR, FQNEAQ (reference sequence). Trimming at V came to 4 bases and at J to 2 bases, leaving 7 bases not matched to a gene. The CDR3 is made up of 16 amino acids. For the CDR3, the DNA is TGTGCCAGCAGCTCCCGGACAGGGTTTACTGGAAACACCATATATTTT. Translated: CASSSRTGFTGNTIYF. The complete variable domain, with remaining parts taken from reference TRBV7-9 and TRBJ1-3, reads DTGVSQNPRHKITKRGQNVTFRCDPISEHNRLYWYRQTLGQGPEFLTYFQNEAQLEKSRLLSDRFSAERPKGSFSTLEIQRTEQGDSAMYLCASSSRTGFTGNTIYFGEGSWLTVV.

The chain employs TRBV5-1 and TRBJ1-5, with unresolved D. Per germline, CDR1 SGHRS and CDR2 YFSETQ. The V gene lost 0 bases and the J gene lost 5 bases, with 12 bases spanning the gap. This CDR3 is 15 amino acids long. CDR3 DNA: TGCGCCAGCAGCTTGGCGGGAACACCTGATCAGCCCCAGCATTTT. Translating it yields CASSLAGTPDQPQHF.

The CDR3 region is CASSLGTGTAKKLFF. The CDR3, as DNA: TGCGCCAGCAGCTTAGGGACTGGGACAGCAAAAAAACTGTTTTTT. This chain connects TRBV5-1 to TRBJ1-4; 7 bases fit TRBD1. Trimming cost V 2 bases and J 9 bases; bases outside gene matches: 10. This CDR3 spans 15 amino acids. Germline V gene sequence: CDR1 SGHRS, CDR2 YFSETQ. Full variable domain (remainder filled in from reference TRBV5-1 and TRBJ1-4): KAGVTQTPRYLIKTRGQQVTLSCSPISGHRSVSWYQQTPGQGLQFLFEYFSETQRNKGNFPGRFSGRQFSNSRSEMNVSTLELGDSALYLCASSLGTGTAKKLFFGSGTQLSVL.

CDR3 residues: CASGDGGRTDTQYF. The CDR3 bases are TGTGCTAGTGGCGACGGGGGCCGCACAGATACGCAGTATTTT. The chain uses TRBV12-5 and TRBJ2-3; D is perhaps TRBD1 or TRBD2 (6 bases each). The CDR3 runs to 14 residues. The germline V and J ends were trimmed by 6 bases and 1 base, with 11 bases remaining between them. Germline values: CDR1 LGHNT, CDR2 FRNRAP.

The chain links TRBV5-1 to TRBJ1-4; D may be TRBD1 (5 bases). There are 14 residues in the CDR3. CDR1 and CDR2 (germline): SGHRS, YFSETQ. V was cut by 3 bases and J by 3 bases, with 9 bases left in between. CDR3: CASSSQGSNEKLFF. CDR3 coding DNA: TGCGCCAGCAGCTCCCAGGGATCTAATGAAAAACTGTTTTTT.

As regards this clone: Other nucleotide sequences in the sample specify the same CDR3. This rearrangement joins TRBV28 to TRBJ2-7, with 13 bases lining up with TRBD2. V lost 3 bases, J lost 4 bases, and 3 bases stayed unmatched. The CDR3 extends over 15 amino acids. Germline V gene data show CDR1 as MDHEN and CDR2 as SYDVKM. The CDR3 DNA follows: TGTGCCAGCAGTTTGGGACTAGCGGGAACATACGAGCAGTACTTC. Translation: CASSLGLAGTYEQYF.

The chain has TRBV29-1 and TRBJ1-3; no firm D call. This CDR3 contains 13 residues. Looked up from germline, CDR1 is SQVTM and CDR2 is ANQGSEA. The V and J ends lost 4 bases and 0 bases respectively, with 7 bases between them. CDR3 loop: CSVVRSSGNTIYF. In DNA form, the CDR3 reads TGCAGCGTTGTCCGGAGCTCTGGAAACACCATATATTTT.

The chain recombines TRBV5-3 with TRBJ1-2; D not certain. TRBV5-3 is labeled an ORF, and its function is uncertain. The CDR3 totals 15 residues. The ends were cut back, 0 bases at V and 5 bases at J, with 14 bases in the middle. In DNA form, the CDR3 reads TGTGCCAGAAGCTTGGTTCCGTGTTCTCCTTATGGCTACACCTTC. Amino acids: CARSLVPCSPYGYTF.

V and J are TRBV3-1 (or the pseudogene TRBV3-2) and TRBJ2-3; possibly TRBD1 for D (6 bases). Germline assignment: CDR1 LGHDT and CDR2 YNNKEL (reference sequence). The germline V and J ends were trimmed by 3 bases and 11 bases, with 9 bases remaining between them. This CDR3 comprises 11 residues. The CDR3 loop reads CASSQQQGQYF. In nucleotides, the CDR3 is TGTGCCAGCAGCCAGCAACAGGGGCAGTATTTT.

The chain has TRBV18 and TRBJ2-7; 7 nucleotides line up with TRBD1. There are 14 residues in the CDR3. V dropped 3 bases and J dropped 2; count of bases not matched to a gene: 4. CDR1 KGHSH and CDR2 LQKENI come from the germline V gene. CDR3 region: CASSPDRRAYEQYF. DNA of the CDR3: TGTGCCAGCTCACCGGACAGGCGTGCCTACGAGCAGTACTTC.

The chain is built from TRBV5-1 and TRBJ1-3; D remains unclear. The CDR3 consists of 15 residues. V dropped 7 bases and J dropped 0 bases, with 14 bases sitting between them. From germline, CDR1 is SGHRS and CDR2 YFSETQ. The CDR3 DNA is TGCGCCAGCGCCCCCGGGGTGCCCTCTGGAAACACCATATATTTT. Its protein product is CASAPGVPSGNTIYF. The whole variable domain, filled in from reference TRBV5-1 and TRBJ1-3, reads KAGVTQTPRYLIKTRGQQVTLSCSPISGHRSVSWYQQTPGQGLQFLFEYFSETQRNKGNFPGRFSGRQFSNSRSEMNVSTLELGDSALYLCASAPGVPSGNTIYFGEGSWLTVV.

The gene calls are TRBV7-9 and TRBJ1-4, with D hard to call. This CDR3 has 15 residues. Germline values: CDR1 SEHNR, CDR2 FQNEAQ (reference sequence). Trimming cost V 1 base and J 6 bases, with 12 bases left between them. CDR3 bases: TGTGCCAGCAGCTTAGTGGCCTCTCGGTATGAAAAACTGTTTTTT. Protein product: CASSLVASRYEKLFF.

The chain couples TRBV9 to TRBJ2-3, with D perhaps matching TRBD2 (6 bases). CDR3 length: 14 residues. CDR1 and CDR2 (germline): SGDLS, YYNGEE. V was cut by 0 bases and J by 5 bases, with 10 bases left in between. CDR3 region: CASSVAWGVDTQYF. The CDR3 DNA reads TGTGCCAGCAGCGTAGCGTGGGGGGTAGATACGCAGTATTTT.

This chain connects TRBV5-4 to TRBJ1-5; D perhaps matches TRBD1 (6 bases). Germline V gene sequence: CDR1 SGHNT, CDR2 YYREEE (reference sequence). The CDR3 length is 15 residues. V was clipped by 0 bases and J by 5 bases, with 12 bases between them. CDR3 loop: CASSLDAGGDQPQHF. CDR3 sequence (DNA): TGTGCCAGCAGCTTGGACGCCGGGGGCGATCAGCCCCAGCATTTT.

About this clone: This same CDR3 is encoded by further DNA sequences in the sample. V is TRBV11-2 and J is TRBJ2-7; D remains ambiguous. CDR1 is SGHAT and CDR2 is FQNNGV in the germline V gene. V lost 1 base, J lost 0 bases, and 7 bases lay in between. CDR3 size: 14 residues. CDR3 loop: CASSLGPSSYEQYF. The CDR3 bases are TGTGCCAGCAGCTTAGGCCCCAGCTCCTACGAGCAGTACTTC.

CDR3 bases: TGCAGCGTCCAGCGGGGGGGGGTTAGCACAGATACGCAGTATTTT. This gives the protein CSVQRGGVSTDTQYF. The chain carries TRBV29-1 and TRBJ2-3; 10 bases match TRBD2. Germline loops: CDR1 SQVTM, CDR2 ANQGSEA. Trimming cost V 6 bases and J 0 bases; bases outside gene matches: 6. This CDR3 spans 15 amino acids.

This chain connects TRBV5-1 to TRBJ1-3; D remains ambiguous. The CDR3 spans 16 residues. CDR1 SGHRS and CDR2 YFSETQ come from the germline V gene. Trimming pared 0 bases from V and 0 bases from J, leaving 10 bases between. CDR3 residues: CASSLAGPSSGNTIYF. The CDR3 DNA reads TGCGCCAGCAGCTTGGCTGGGCCCAGCTCTGGAAACACCATATATTTT.

This rearrangement joins TRBV7-2 to TRBJ2-2, with 12 bases aligning to TRBD2. Germline-derived CDR1 and CDR2 are SGHTA and FQGNSA. Germline trimming cut 5 bases from V and 3 bases from J; bases unmatched to any gene: 13. The CDR3 has 19 amino acids. CDR3 sequence reads: CASSRPDLAGGEDTGELFF. CDR3 DNA sequence: TGTGCCAGCAGCCGGCCCGACCTAGCGGGGGGGGAGGACACCGGGGAGCTGTTTTTT.

The chain recombines TRBV7-9 with TRBJ1-2; D remains ambiguous. Trimming removed 5 bases at V and 7 bases at J, with 11 bases between. In germline, CDR1 is SEHNR, CDR2 FQNEAQ (reference sequence). CDR3 length equals 12 residues. CDR3 region: CASSPNSRGYTF. The CDR3 DNA is TGTGCCAGCAGCCCAAACAGCCGTGGCTACACCTTC.

V is TRBV7-3 and J is TRBJ2-1; D remains unclear. Germline lookup yields CDR1 SGHTA and CDR2 FQGTGA. V shed 5 bases and J shed 7 bases, with 15 bases lying between them. The CDR3 contains 14 residues. CDR3 in amino acids: CASSLSSRRNEQFF. The CDR3 coding sequence is TGTGCCAGCAGCCTCTCATCACGGCGAAATGAGCAGTTCTTC.

The chain links TRBV19 to TRBJ2-2; 7 bases align to TRBD2. V lost 4 bases and J lost 4; bases outside the gene matches: 9. CDR1 and CDR2 from the germline V gene are LNHDA and SQIVND (reference sequence). The CDR3 is made up of 16 amino acids. Here the CDR3 DNA reads TGTGCCAGTAGTAGACTTAGCGGGTGGGGCACCGGGGAGCTGTTTTTT. Its protein product is CASSRLSGWGTGELFF. The variable domain in full, completed from reference TRBV19 and TRBJ2-2, reads DGGITQSPKYLFRKEGQNVTLSCEQNLNHDAMYWYRQDPGQGLRLIYYSQIVNDFQKGDIAEGYSVSREKKESFPLTVTSAQKNPTAFYLCASSRLSGWGTGELFFGEGSRLTVL.

The chain combines TRBV5-1 with TRBJ2-5; 11 positions agree with TRBD2. The CDR3 totals 16 residues. CDR1 is SGHRS, CDR2 YFSETQ, per germline. Trimming took 2 bases from V and 5 from J; bases not matched to a gene: 8. The CDR3 region is CASSFLVAGGLETQYF. CDR3 bases: TGCGCCAGCAGCTTTCTAGTAGCGGGGGGGCTGGAGACCCAGTACTTC.

The V gene is TRBV15, the J gene TRBJ2-5; 8 bases match TRBD2. V trimming: 8 bases; J trimming: 4 bases; junction bases outside the gene matches: 6. The CDR3 has 13 residues. Germline V gene sequence: CDR1 LNHNV, CDR2 YYDKDF (reference sequence). The CDR3 region is CATGREDRETQYF. CDR3 DNA: TGTGCCACCGGGCGGGAGGACCGAGAGACCCAGTACTTC.